The T cell receptor (beta chain) under discussion was sequenced for a study of blood T cell repertoires in COVID-19. The germline V gene encodes CDR1 SEHNR and CDR2 FQNEAQ (reference sequence). V was pared by 3 bases and J by 4 bases, with 2 bases of the junction left unmatched. The CDR3 contains 15 residues. The protocol was immunoSEQ multiplex PCR, while the TCRdb copy is restricted to in-frame clones and leaves out a portion. The sample carries 110,000 or so clones, roughly 84% recorded once. The rearrangement links TRBV7-9 to TRBJ2-3; 12 bases are shared with TRBD1. The sequence was collected from a man aged 35 to 55 with acute or convalescent COVID-19. Sequenced material: peripheral blood. CDR3 amino acids: CASSLGTGGADTQYF. CDR3 nucleotide sequence: TGTGCCAGCAGCTTGGGGACAGGGGGCGCAGATACGCAGTATTTT.